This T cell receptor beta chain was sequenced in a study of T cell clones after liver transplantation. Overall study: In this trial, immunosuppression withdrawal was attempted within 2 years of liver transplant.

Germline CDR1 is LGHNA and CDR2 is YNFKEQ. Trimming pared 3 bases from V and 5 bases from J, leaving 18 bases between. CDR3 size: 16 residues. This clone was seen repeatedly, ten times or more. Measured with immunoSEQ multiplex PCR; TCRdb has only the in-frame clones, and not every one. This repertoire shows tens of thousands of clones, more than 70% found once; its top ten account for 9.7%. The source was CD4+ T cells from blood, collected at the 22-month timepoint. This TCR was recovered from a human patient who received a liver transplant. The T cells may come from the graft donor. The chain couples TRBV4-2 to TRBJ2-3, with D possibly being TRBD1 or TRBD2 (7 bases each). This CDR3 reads CASSQGWTGGGDTQYF. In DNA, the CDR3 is TGTGCCAGCAGCCAGGGATGGACAGGCGGGGGAGATACGCAGTATTTT.